A single T cell receptor (beta chain) is shown here with its context. The assay was immunoSEQ multiplex PCR, and TCRdb's table has in-frame clones only and misses some. Among tens of thousands of clones listed, approximately 84% were seen once. The germline V gene has CDR1 MNHEY and CDR2 SVGAGI. The CDR3 consists of 15 residues. V shed 5 bases, J shed 3 bases, and the junction held 4 bases outside the gene matches. These data are taken from a study of technical replicates of blood from a few donors. This chain uses TRBV6-5 with TRBJ2-1; 10 nucleotides agree with TRBD2. The origin of this receptor is a human donor in good health. Some clones in this sample may be carry-over from other donors' samples. Sequenced material: PBMCs. CDR3 coding DNA: TGTGCCAGCAGTATTCTAGCGGGAGACTACAATGAGCAGTTCTTC. Its protein product is CASSILAGDYNEQFF.